The subject of this entry is one TCR beta chain. These data originate in a study of blood T cell repertoires in COVID-19. Sequencing used immunoSEQ multiplex PCR; TCRdb keeps in-frame clones, though not all of them. The repertoire holds roughly 150,000 clones, about 85% seen once, with 4% in the top ten. The study drew participants aged about 18 to 90 years from around 24 US areas. The ends were cut back, 1 base at V and 5 bases at J, with 6 bases in the middle. CDR1 and CDR2 from the germline V gene are SGHTA and FQGNSA. The CDR3 spans 13 residues. The TCR sequence derives from a woman aged 35 to 49 who had been exposed to COVID-19. Material for sequencing was PBMCs or T cells enriched from blood (not recorded which). V gene TRBV7-2 combines with J gene TRBJ1-5; D not certain. The CDR3 bases are TGTGCCAGCAGCTTAGGAGGGTATCAGCCCCAGCATTTT. As protein: CASSLGGYQPQHF.